This T cell receptor beta chain was identified during a study of cytomegalovirus exposure and HLA in healthy donors. Study details: Assignment to the Caucasian-associated ancestry cluster applied to approximately 79% of the approximately 400 genotyped donors.

V gave up 5 bases and J gave up 7 bases; unmatched junction bases: 3. The germline CDR1 and CDR2 sequences are SEHNR and FQNEAQ (reference sequence). This CDR3 contains 15 residues. It was with 60 Vbeta and 13 Jbeta primers that the PCR ran. Profiling relied on immunoSEQ multiplex PCR, and the TCRdb table lists in-frame clones only, not all of them. The sample has under 200,000 clones, about 88% seen once. This sequence originates from a young woman in good health and CMV-seronegative. V usage is TRBV7-9 and J usage is TRBJ2-1; 15 bases match TRBD2. The sequenced sample was PBMCs. This CDR3 reads CASSPGTSGGNEQFF. In nucleotides, the CDR3 is TGTGCCAGCAGCCCCGGGACTAGCGGGGGGAATGAGCAGTTCTTC.